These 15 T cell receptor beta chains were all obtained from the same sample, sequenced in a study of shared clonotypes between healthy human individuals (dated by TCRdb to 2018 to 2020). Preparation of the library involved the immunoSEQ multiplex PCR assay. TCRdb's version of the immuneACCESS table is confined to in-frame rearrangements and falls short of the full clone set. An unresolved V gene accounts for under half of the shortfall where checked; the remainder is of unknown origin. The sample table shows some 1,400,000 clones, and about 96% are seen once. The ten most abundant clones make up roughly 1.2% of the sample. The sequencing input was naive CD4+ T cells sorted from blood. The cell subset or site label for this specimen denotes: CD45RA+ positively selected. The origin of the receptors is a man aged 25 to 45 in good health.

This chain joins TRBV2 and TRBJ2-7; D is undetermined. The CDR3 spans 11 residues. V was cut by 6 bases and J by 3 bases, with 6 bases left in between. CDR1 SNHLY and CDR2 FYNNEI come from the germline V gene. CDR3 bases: TGTGCCAGCAGGATTTACTACGAGCAGTACTTC. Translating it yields CASRIYYEQYF.

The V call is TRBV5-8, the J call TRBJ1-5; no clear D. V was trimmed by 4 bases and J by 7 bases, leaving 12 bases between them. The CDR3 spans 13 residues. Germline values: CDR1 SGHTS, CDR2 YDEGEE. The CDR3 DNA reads TGTGCCAGCAGCGGAGGCGGGCTCCAGCCCCAGCATTTT. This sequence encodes CASSGGGLQPQHF.

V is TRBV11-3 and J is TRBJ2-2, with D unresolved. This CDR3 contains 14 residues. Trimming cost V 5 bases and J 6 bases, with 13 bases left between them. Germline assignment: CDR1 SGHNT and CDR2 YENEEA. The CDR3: CASSENDWPGELFF. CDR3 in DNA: TGTGCCAGCAGCGAAAACGACTGGCCCGGGGAGCTGTTTTTT.

Written as DNA, the CDR3 is TGCAGCGTTGATCAAGGTGAAGCTTTCTTT. As protein: CSVDQGEAFF. The V and J genes are TRBV29-1 and TRBJ1-1; no reliable D call. Looked up from germline, CDR1 is SQVTM and CDR2 is ANQGSEA. The V end lost 3 bases, the J end lost 7 bases, and 6 bases lay between the germline ends. The CDR3 runs 10 residues.

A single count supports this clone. CDR3 bases: TGTGCCACGTCAAGCGGGAGTTACCAAGAGACCCAGTACTTC. It is translated as CATSSGSYQETQYF. The V and J genes are TRBV5-4 and TRBJ2-5, with TRBD2 matching 8 bases. The CDR3 is 14 residues long. From germline, CDR1 is SGHNT and CDR2 YYREEE (reference sequence). V dropped 9 bases and J dropped 0; count of bases not matched to a gene: 7.

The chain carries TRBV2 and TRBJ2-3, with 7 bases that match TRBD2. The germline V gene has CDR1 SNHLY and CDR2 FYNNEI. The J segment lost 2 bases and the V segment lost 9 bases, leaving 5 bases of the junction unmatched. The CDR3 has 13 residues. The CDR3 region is CARRLAATDTQYF. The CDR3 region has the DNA TGTGCCAGGAGACTAGCCGCCACAGATACGCAGTATTTT.

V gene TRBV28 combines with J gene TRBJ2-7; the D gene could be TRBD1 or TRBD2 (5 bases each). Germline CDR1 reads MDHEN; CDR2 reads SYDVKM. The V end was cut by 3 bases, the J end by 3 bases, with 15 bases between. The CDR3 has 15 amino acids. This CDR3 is CASSFLWGSRYEQYF. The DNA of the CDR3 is TGTGCCAGCAGTTTTTTGTGGGGGAGCCGCTACGAGCAGTACTTC. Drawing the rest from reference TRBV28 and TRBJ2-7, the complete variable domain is DVKVTQSSRYLVKRTGEKVFLECVQDMDHENMFWYRQDPGLGLRLIYFSYDVKMKEKGDIPEGYSVSREKKERFSLILESASTNQTSMYLCASSFLWGSRYEQYFGPGTRLTVT.

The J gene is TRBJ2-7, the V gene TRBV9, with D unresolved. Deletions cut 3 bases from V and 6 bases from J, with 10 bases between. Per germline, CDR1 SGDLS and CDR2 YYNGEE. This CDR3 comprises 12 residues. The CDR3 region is CASSAQVGEQYF. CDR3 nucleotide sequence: TGTGCCAGCAGCGCTCAAGTGGGCGAGCAGTACTTC.

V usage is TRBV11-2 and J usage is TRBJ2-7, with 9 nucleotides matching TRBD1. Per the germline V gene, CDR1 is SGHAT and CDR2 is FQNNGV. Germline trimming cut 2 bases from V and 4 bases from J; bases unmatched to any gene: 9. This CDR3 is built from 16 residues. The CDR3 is CASSLNTGTGNYEQYF. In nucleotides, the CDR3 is TGTGCCAGCAGCTTAAATACCGGGACAGGGAATTACGAGCAGTACTTC.

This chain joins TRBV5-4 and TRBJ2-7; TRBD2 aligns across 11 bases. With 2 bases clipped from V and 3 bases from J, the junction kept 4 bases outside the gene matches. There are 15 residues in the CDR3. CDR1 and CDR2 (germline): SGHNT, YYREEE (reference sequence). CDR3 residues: CASSFRLAGHYEQYF. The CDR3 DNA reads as TGTGCCAGCAGCTTTCGACTAGCGGGGCACTACGAGCAGTACTTC.

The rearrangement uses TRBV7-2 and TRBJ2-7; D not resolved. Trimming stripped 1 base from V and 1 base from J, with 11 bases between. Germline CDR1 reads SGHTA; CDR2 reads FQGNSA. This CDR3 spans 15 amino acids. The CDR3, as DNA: TGTGCCAGCAGCTTAGTTGCAGGAAAGTCCTACGAGCAGTACTTC. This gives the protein CASSLVAGKSYEQYF.

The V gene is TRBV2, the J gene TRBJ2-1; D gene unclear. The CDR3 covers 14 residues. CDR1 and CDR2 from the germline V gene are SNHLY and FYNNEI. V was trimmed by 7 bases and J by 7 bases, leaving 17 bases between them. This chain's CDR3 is CASIWASVSNEQFF. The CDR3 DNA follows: TGTGCCAGCATTTGGGCTTCTGTATCTAATGAGCAGTTCTTC.

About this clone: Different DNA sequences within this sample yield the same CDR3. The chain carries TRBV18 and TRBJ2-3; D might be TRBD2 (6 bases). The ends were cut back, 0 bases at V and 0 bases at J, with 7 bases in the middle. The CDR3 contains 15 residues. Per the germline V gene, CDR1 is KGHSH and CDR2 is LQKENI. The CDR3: CASSPPGLSTDTQYF. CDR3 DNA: TGTGCCAGCTCACCACCGGGACTTAGCACAGATACGCAGTATTTT.

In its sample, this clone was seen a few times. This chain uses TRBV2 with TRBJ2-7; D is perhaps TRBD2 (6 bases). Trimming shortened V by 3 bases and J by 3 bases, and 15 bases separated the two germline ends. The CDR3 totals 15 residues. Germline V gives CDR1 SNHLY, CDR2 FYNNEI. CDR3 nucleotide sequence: TGTGCCAGCAGTGAGGGACTTCCCTGGGACTACGAGCAGTACTTC. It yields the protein CASSEGLPWDYEQYF.

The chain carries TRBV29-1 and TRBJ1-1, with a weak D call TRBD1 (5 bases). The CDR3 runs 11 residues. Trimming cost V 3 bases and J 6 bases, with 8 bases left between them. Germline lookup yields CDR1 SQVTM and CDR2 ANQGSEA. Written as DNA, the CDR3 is TGCAGCGTTGATCGGGGGGCTGAAGCTTTCTTT. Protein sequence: CSVDRGAEAFF.